What follows are 27 T cell receptor beta chains derived from one specimen sequenced in a study of blood T cell repertoires in COVID-19. Here immunoSEQ multiplex PCR was the method, and the copy in TCRdb shows in-frame clones only, minus some. The sample carries tens of thousands of clones, approximately 88% recorded once. Material for sequencing was peripheral blood. The source of these receptors is a man in his 60s with COVID-19, enrolled during active disease.

The chain employs TRBV18 and TRBJ2-2; TRBD1 matches at 7 bases. V shed 1 base and J 0 bases; nucleotides not matched to a gene: 5. This CDR3 is built from 17 residues. Germline lookup yields CDR1 KGHSH and CDR2 LQKENI. The DNA for the CDR3 is TGTGCCAGCTCACCACTTGAGGGGGCGACGAACACCGGGGAGCTGTTTTTT. Translating gives CASSPLEGATNTGELFF.

The chain joins TRBV15 to TRBJ2-7; TRBD2 aligns across 8 bases. CDR3 size: 16 residues. Unmatched junction bases numbered 8, after V lost 3 bases and J lost 1 base. Germline V gene sequence: CDR1 LNHNV, CDR2 YYDKDF (reference sequence). The CDR3 sequence: CATSSPGPGGSYEQYF. The CDR3 DNA reads as TGTGCCACCAGCAGTCCTGGCCCGGGGGGGTCCTACGAGCAGTACTTC.

This clone was seen once. The genes are TRBV12-3 or TRBV12-4 and TRBJ1-1; the D gene is possibly TRBD1 (5 bases). This CDR3 region has 13 residues. Trimming cost V 3 bases and J 3 bases, with 8 bases left between them. CDR3: CASSFGRDTEAFF. DNA of the CDR3: TGTGCCAGCAGTTTCGGCAGGGACACTGAAGCTTTCTTT.

The chain links TRBV7-2 to TRBJ2-2, with 8 bases fitting TRBD1. Germline CDR1 and CDR2: SGHTA and FQGNSA. The CDR3 loop spans 16 amino acids. V shed 4 bases and J 4 bases; nucleotides not matched to a gene: 8. The CDR3 reads CASSSRTGSPTGELFF. The CDR3 DNA reads TGTGCCAGCAGCTCCCGGACAGGGAGCCCCACCGGGGAGCTGTTTTTT.

The chain couples TRBV6-2 or TRBV6-3 to TRBJ2-7, with D maybe TRBD2 (6 bases). Trimming cost V 6 bases and J 4 bases, with 10 bases left between them. The V gene's germline CDR1 is MNHEY and CDR2 SVGEGT. There are 12 residues in the CDR3. The CDR3 loop is CASSPDYYEQYF. The CDR3 coding sequence is TGTGCCAGCAGCCCGGACTATTACGAGCAGTACTTC.

In nucleotides, the CDR3 is TGTGCCAGCAGCGTACGGGAGGGTAATGGCTACACCTTC. Protein product: CASSVREGNGYTF. The chain has TRBV9 and TRBJ1-2; no clear D gene. V was pared by 1 base and J by 6 bases, with 10 bases between. This CDR3 is built from 13 residues. CDR1 is SGDLS and CDR2 is YYNGEE in the germline V gene.

The chain links TRBV19 to TRBJ2-7; 10 bases fit TRBD1. V lost 3 bases to trimming and J lost 3 bases; unmatched junction nucleotides: 5. CDR3 length: 15 residues. In germline, CDR1 is LNHDA, CDR2 SQIVND (reference sequence). Here the CDR3 DNA reads TGTGCCAGTAGTATCACATGGGACAGGGGCTACGAGCAGTACTTC. It codes for CASSITWDRGYEQYF. Full variable domain (missing parts from reference TRBV19 and TRBJ2-7): DGGITQSPKYLFRKEGQNVTLSCEQNLNHDAMYWYRQDPGQGLRLIYYSQIVNDFQKGDIAEGYSVSREKKESFPLTVTSAQKNPTAFYLCASSITWDRGYEQYFGPGTRLTVT.

The chain carries TRBV5-6 and TRBJ2-3; D perhaps matches TRBD2 (6 bases). The CDR3 contains 15 residues. Per the germline V gene, CDR1 is SGHDT and CDR2 is YYEEEE. V lost 4 bases to trimming and J lost 3 bases, with 15 bases between them. CDR3 in amino acids: CASSQPGVGTDTQYF. For the CDR3, the DNA is TGTGCCAGCAGCCAGCCGGGAGTCGGTACAGATACGCAGTATTTT.

This chain uses TRBV27 with TRBJ2-2, with TRBD2 matching 9 bases. V was clipped by 3 bases and J by 3 bases; unmatched bases: 8. The CDR3 loop spans 17 amino acids. Germline loops: CDR1 MNHEY, CDR2 SMNVEV (reference sequence). The CDR3 loop is CASSLGSGRGYTGELFF. As DNA, the CDR3 is TGTGCCAGCAGTTTGGGTAGCGGGAGAGGGTACACCGGGGAGCTGTTTTTT.

On this clone itself: One junction end disagrees with the germline gene, perhaps due to a read error. V gene TRBV7-7 combines with J gene TRBJ2-5, with 8 bases aligning to TRBD2. Germline assignment: CDR1 SSHAT and CDR2 FNYEAQ (reference sequence). The CDR3 contains 15 residues. The CDR3 spells CASSLGAGDQETQYF. CDR3 nucleotides: TGTGCTAGCAGCTTAGGAGCGGGAGATCAAGAGACCCAGTACTTC.

The V gene is TRBV24-1, the J gene TRBJ2-5; possibly TRBD2 for D (6 bases). The V and J ends lost 3 bases and 3 bases respectively, with 7 bases between them. The length of the CDR3 is 13 residues. The germline V gene has CDR1 KGHDR and CDR2 SFDVKD. The CDR3 here is CATSDGGEETQYF. In DNA, the CDR3 is TGTGCCACCAGTGATGGCGGGGAAGAGACCCAGTACTTC.

This chain links TRBV3-1 (or the pseudogene TRBV3-2) with TRBJ2-4, with D possibly matching TRBD1 (6 bases). Germline assignment: CDR1 LGHDT and CDR2 YNNKEL (reference sequence). V lost 1 base to trimming and J lost 3 bases, with 10 bases between them. The CDR3 length is 15 residues. The CDR3 reads CASSQVPGVKNIQYF. CDR3 sequence (DNA): TGTGCCAGCAGCCAAGTTCCAGGGGTCAAAAACATTCAGTACTTC.

The chain employs TRBV2 and TRBJ2-7; D is unresolved. Trimming cost V 3 bases and J 7 bases, with 13 bases left between them. CDR1 is SNHLY, CDR2 FYNNEI, per germline. This CDR3 has 13 amino acids. The CDR3 region has the DNA TGTGCCAGCAGTGAGGTACCGGGTGGTGAGCAGTACTTC. Its protein product is CASSEVPGGEQYF.

V is TRBV6-1 and J is TRBJ1-5, with 9 bases fitting TRBD1. CDR1 and CDR2 (germline): MNHNS, SASEGT. V lost 1 base, J lost 8 bases, and 9 bases stayed unmatched. The CDR3 consists of 16 residues. For the CDR3, the DNA is TGTGCCAGCAGTGAAGTCCCCAGGACAGGGGCCGAGCCCCAGCATTTT. Translation gives CASSEVPRTGAEPQHF.

CDR3 sequence reads: CASRATGQRRETQYF. The CDR3 DNA reads as TGTGCCAGCAGAGCCACAGGGCAACGGCGAGAGACCCAGTACTTC. V usage is TRBV28 and J usage is TRBJ2-5; D may be TRBD1 (6 bases). The CDR3 totals 15 residues. Between the trimmed V and J ends, which lost 6 bases and 4 bases, there was a span of 18 bases. Per germline, CDR1 MDHEN and CDR2 SYDVKM.

The J gene is TRBJ2-1, the V gene TRBV9; D is undetermined. The CDR3 runs to 12 residues. Germline CDR1 and CDR2: SGDLS and YYNGEE. V was clipped by 3 bases and J by 8 bases, with 9 bases between them. The CDR3 loop is CASSAEADEQFF. The CDR3 nucleotides are TGTGCCAGCAGCGCAGAGGCGGATGAGCAGTTCTTC.

The chain recombines TRBV6-1 with TRBJ1-6; no clear D gene. V dropped 2 bases and J dropped 6 bases, with 14 bases sitting between them. This CDR3 comprises 16 residues. Germline V lookup: CDR1 MNHNS, CDR2 SASEGT. CDR3 sequence: CASSEKRHGSNSPLHF. The CDR3 nucleotides are TGTGCCAGCAGTGAAAAGAGGCACGGATCTAATTCACCCCTCCACTTT.

This chain connects TRBV5-4 to TRBJ1-2; no firm D call. The CDR3 consists of 14 residues. The germline V gene has CDR1 SGHNT and CDR2 YYREEE (reference sequence). Trimming removed 2 bases from V and 0 bases from J, with 8 bases in between. The CDR3 is CASSLGRTNYGYTF. As DNA, the CDR3 is TGTGCCAGCAGCTTAGGCAGGACTAACTATGGCTACACCTTC.

This sequence joins TRBV5-5 and TRBJ1-5, with D perhaps matching TRBD1 (6 bases). Germline CDR1 reads SGHKS; CDR2 reads YYEKEE (reference sequence). The CDR3 covers 16 residues. V was trimmed by 2 bases and J by 2 bases, leaving 14 bases between them. CDR3 residues: CASSLGGGRGNQPQHF. DNA for the CDR3: TGTGCCAGCAGCTTAGGCGGGGGCCGGGGCAATCAGCCCCAGCATTTT.

This clone was observed a single time. The V call is TRBV7-3, the J call TRBJ2-2; 8 bases align to TRBD2. Germline CDR1 is SGHTA and CDR2 is FQGTGA. Trimming cost V 1 base and J 5 bases; bases outside gene matches: 6. The length of the CDR3 is 16 residues. CDR3 in DNA: TGTGCCAGCAGCTTAAAAGGGACTAGTTTTACCGGGGAGCTGTTTTTT. This encodes CASSLKGTSFTGELFF.

This clone was observed a handful of times. This rearrangement joins TRBV5-8 to TRBJ1-1; D is unresolved. Germline V gene lookup returns CDR1 SGHTS and CDR2 YDEGEE. This CDR3 region has 14 residues. V lost 3 bases, J lost 1 base, and 10 bases lay in between. The CDR3 region is CASSSTTRNTEAFF. Written as DNA, the CDR3 is TGTGCCAGCAGCTCAACTACCCGGAACACTGAAGCTTTCTTT.

The chain couples TRBV9 to TRBJ1-6, with D possibly TRBD1 on 5 matching bases. Germline V gene sequence: CDR1 SGDLS, CDR2 YYNGEE. V lost 4 bases, J lost 0 bases, and 11 bases lay in between. The CDR3 runs to 16 residues. CDR3 region: CASSRRGSSYNSPLHF. In DNA, the CDR3 is TGTGCCAGCAGCAGACGGGGGAGCTCCTATAATTCACCCCTCCACTTT.

The chain has TRBV28 and TRBJ2-4; 8 bases map to TRBD2. Germline lookup yields CDR1 MDHEN and CDR2 SYDVKM. The length of the CDR3 is 18 residues. V gave up 6 bases and J gave up 1 base; unmatched junction bases: 14. For the CDR3, the DNA is TGTGCCAGCAGCAAACAGCGGGAGTGGGGGGGCGCCAAAAACATTCAGTACTTC. Translating gives CASSKQREWGGAKNIQYF.

This chain links TRBV5-4 with TRBJ2-2; 12 bases are a match to TRBD2. The J segment lost 2 bases and the V segment lost 4 bases, leaving 6 bases of the junction unmatched. Germline V CDR1 and CDR2: SGHNT, YYREEE (reference sequence). The CDR3 contains 17 residues. Written as DNA, the CDR3 is TGTGCCAGCAGCCCGACTAGCGGGAGTGGAAACACCGGGGAGCTGTTTTTT. Its protein product is CASSPTSGSGNTGELFF.

The chain is built from TRBV3-1 (or the pseudogene TRBV3-2) and TRBJ2-1, with 9 bases fitting TRBD2. The CDR3 has 16 residues. Germline CDR1 is LGHDT and CDR2 is YNNKEL (reference sequence). The junction had 4 bases not matched to a gene; V was cut back by 4 bases and J by 0 bases. The DNA of the CDR3 is TGTGCCAGCAGCCCTAGCGGGATCAGCTCCTACAATGAGCAGTTCTTC. Protein: CASSPSGISSYNEQFF.

This chain uses TRBV14 with TRBJ1-6; TRBD1 agrees at 11 bases. J gave up 9 bases and V 2 bases, and 9 bases lay outside the gene matches. Per germline, CDR1 SGHDN and CDR2 FVKESK. The CDR3 contains 17 residues. The chain's CDR3 is CASSQLGQGALGSPLHF. CDR3 DNA sequence: TGTGCCAGCAGCCAACTTGGACAGGGGGCGTTGGGTTCACCCCTCCACTTT. The full variable domain, with the rest looked up from reference TRBV14 and TRBJ1-6, is EAGVTQFPSHSVIEKGQTVTLRCDPISGHDNLYWYRRVMGKEIKFLLHFVKESKQDESGMPNNRFLAERTGGTYSTLKVQPAELEDSGVYFCASSQLGQGALGSPLHFGNGTRLTVT.

J is TRBJ2-1 and V is TRBV7-9; no firm D call. The CDR3 is made up of 15 amino acids. V gave up 4 bases and J gave up 6 bases, with 16 bases separating them. Germline CDR1 and CDR2: SEHNR and FQNEAQ (reference sequence). CDR3 loop: CASSSEQSPLNEQFF. Written as DNA, the CDR3 is TGTGCCAGCAGCTCGGAACAGAGCCCCCTCAATGAGCAGTTCTTC.